This TCR beta chain was recorded in a study of blood T cell repertoires in COVID-19 (dated by TCRdb to the early 2020s). Context from the whole study: Samples covering the acute and convalescent phases of COVID-19 were provided by collaborators in the United States, Italy and Spain. The material from the prospective study consisted of cDNA or gDNA derived from T cells, B-cell-depleted T cells, or PBMCs. The dataset comprised deeply sampled blood TCRbeta repertoires from subjects exposed to, actively infected with, or recovered from COVID-19. The repertoires were released in a freely available public database meant as a resource for research on the immune response to SARS-CoV-2. Samples were obtained from the ongoing ImmuneRACE study (first 160 participants) and from 950 to 1,500 subjects provided by 6 global collaborators. The sample metadata nearly always contained a de-identified subject ID, COVID-19 status, age in years and sex. Where HLA class I and class II types were available, the types were taken from metadata supplied by the sample provider, not from assay-based typing. The paper's findings and limits, for the study overall: The quantity of clinical and demographic metadata differed by source and by participant and was supplied without curation.

Notes on this clone: Which antigen it targets is not known. Base qualities are not at hand, and no much larger clone is one base apart. The sample contains more than one DNA sequence encoding this CDR3.

TCRbeta CDR3 regions were amplified from genomic DNA by means of the immunoSEQ Assay, a bias-controlled multiplex PCR. As for the authors' bioinformatics: The number of nucleated cells in each sample was estimated from the amplification of reference gene primers within the assay. To quantify the absolute abundance of each unique TCRbeta CDR3 rearrangement, sequence reads were collapsed and filtered. For each sample, productive Simpson clonality was calculated as the square root of Simpson's diversity index over productive rearrangements. TCRdb stores this immuneACCESS table with in-frame sequences only. Part of the clones is absent; in the studies checked, under half of the shortfall reflects unresolved V genes, and no reason is known for the rest. That table furnishes V, J and clone size, whereas the DNA furnished D and trimming. The sample table holds approximately 320,000 clones, of which 75% to 85% were seen once. Together, the top ten hold just over 7% of the sample.

V is trimmed back by 3 bases and J by 4 bases, and the junction contains 2 bases that no gene match accounts for. The CDR3 covers 14 residues, taking in both the cysteine and the phenylalanine. Only the CDR3 DNA stays, 42 bases, in frame from base 1. In the germline V gene, CDR1 corresponds to SNHLY and CDR2 to FYNNEI. Whole blood was collected in K2EDTA tubes by collaborating institutions according to the institutions' own protocols. For TCRbeta analysis, collaborators shipped samples in one of three forms: frozen whole blood, isolated PBMCs, or DNA extracted from either of those sample types. Material for sequencing was peripheral blood. This chain is built from TRBV2 and TRBJ1-5, and 8 junctional nucleotides match TRBD1. This TCR derives from a human donor in a cohort sampled during active COVID-19. The DNA sequence follows: TGTGCCAGCAGTGATGGACAGGGTAATCAGCCCCAGCATTTT. It codes for CASSDGQGNQPQHF.